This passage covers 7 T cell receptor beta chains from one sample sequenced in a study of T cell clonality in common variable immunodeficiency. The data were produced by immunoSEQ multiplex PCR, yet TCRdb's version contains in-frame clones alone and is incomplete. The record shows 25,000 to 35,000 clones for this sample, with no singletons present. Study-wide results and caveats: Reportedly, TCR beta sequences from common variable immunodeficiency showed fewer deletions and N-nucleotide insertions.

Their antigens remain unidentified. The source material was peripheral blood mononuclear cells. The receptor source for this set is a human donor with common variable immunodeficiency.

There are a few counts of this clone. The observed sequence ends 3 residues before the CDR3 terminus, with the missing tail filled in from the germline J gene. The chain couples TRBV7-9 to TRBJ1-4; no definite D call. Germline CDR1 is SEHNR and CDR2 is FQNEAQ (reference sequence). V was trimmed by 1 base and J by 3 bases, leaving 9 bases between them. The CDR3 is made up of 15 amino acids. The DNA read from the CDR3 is TGTGCCAGCAGCTTAGTTGGTAACTCTAATGAAAAA. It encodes CASSLVGNSNEK. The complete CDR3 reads CASSLVGNSNEKLFF.

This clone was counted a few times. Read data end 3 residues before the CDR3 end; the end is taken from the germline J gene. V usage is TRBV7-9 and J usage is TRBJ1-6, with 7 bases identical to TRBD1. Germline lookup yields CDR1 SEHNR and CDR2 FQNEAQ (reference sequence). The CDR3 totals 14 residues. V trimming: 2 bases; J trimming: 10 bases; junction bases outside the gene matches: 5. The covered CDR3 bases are TGTGCCAGCAGCTTAACACAGGGGAACTCACCC. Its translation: CASSLTQGNSP. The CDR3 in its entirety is CASSLTQGNSPLHF.

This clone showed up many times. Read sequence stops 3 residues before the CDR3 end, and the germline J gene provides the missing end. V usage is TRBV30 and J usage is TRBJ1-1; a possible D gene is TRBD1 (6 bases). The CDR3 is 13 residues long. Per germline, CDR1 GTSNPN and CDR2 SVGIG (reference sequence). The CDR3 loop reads CAWTVSGEAGAFF. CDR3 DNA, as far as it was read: TGTGCCTGGACGGTATCAGGGGAGGCTGGG.

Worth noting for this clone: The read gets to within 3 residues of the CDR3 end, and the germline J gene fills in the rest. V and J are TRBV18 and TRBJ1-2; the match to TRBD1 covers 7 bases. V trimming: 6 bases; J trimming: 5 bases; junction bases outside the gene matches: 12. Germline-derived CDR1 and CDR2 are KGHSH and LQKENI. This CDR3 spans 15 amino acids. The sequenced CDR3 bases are TGTGCCAGCTCTTCACTCTTGACAGGGTGGTATGGC. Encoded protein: CASSSLLTGWYG. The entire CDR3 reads CASSSLLTGWYGYTF.

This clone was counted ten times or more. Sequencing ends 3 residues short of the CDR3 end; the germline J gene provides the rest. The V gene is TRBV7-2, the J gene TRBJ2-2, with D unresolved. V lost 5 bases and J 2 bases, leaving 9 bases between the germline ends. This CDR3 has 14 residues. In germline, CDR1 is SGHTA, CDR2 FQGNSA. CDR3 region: CASSPGTNTGELFF. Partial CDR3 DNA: TGTGCCAGCAGCCCAGGAACTAACACCGGGGAG.

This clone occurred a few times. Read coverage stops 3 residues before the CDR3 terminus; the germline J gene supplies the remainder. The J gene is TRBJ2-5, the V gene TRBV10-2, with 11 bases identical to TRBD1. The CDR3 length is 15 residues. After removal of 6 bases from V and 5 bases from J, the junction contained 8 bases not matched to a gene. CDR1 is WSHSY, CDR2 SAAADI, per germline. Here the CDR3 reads CASRPRTGGVETQYF. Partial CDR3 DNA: TGCGCCAGCAGGCCAAGGACAGGGGGCGTGGAGACC.

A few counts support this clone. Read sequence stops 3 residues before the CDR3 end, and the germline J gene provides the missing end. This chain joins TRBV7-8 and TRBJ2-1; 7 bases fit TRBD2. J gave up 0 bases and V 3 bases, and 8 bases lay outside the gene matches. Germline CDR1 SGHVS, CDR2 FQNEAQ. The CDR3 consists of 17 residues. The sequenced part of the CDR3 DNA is TGTGCCAGCAGCTTGGTCCCCGGCGGGGGCTCCTACAATGAG. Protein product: CASSLVPGGGSYNE. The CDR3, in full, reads CASSLVPGGGSYNEQFF. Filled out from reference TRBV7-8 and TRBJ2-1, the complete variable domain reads GAGVSQSPRYKVAKRGQDVALRCDPISGHVSLFWYQQALGQGPEFLTYFQNEAQLDKSGLPSDRFFAERPEGSVSTLKIQRTQQEDSAVYLCASSLVPGGGSYNEQFFGPGTRLTVL.